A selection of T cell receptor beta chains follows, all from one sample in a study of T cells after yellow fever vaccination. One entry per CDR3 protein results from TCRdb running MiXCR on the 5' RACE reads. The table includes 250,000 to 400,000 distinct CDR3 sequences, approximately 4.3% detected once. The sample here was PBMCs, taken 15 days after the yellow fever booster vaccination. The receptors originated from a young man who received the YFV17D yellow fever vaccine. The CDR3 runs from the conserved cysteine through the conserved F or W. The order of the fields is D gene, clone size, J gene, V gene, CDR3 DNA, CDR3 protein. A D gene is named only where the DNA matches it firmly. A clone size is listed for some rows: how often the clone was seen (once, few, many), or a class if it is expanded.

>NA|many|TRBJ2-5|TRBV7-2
TGTGCCAGCAGGGGGATGGGGAGAGAGACCCAGTACTTC
CASRGMGRETQYF
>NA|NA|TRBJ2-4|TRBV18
TGTGCCAGCTCACCCCTTCAGGGGAATAACATTCAGTACTTC
CASSPLQGNNIQYF
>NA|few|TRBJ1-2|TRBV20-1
TGCAGTGCTCTCAGCGGTGAGGCTAACTATGGCTACACCTTC
CSALSGEANYGYTF
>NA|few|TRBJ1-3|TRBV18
TGTGCCAGCTCACCACTTGCGGATATTGGAAACACCATATATTTT
CASSPLADIGNTIYF
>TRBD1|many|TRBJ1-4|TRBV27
TGTGCCAGCAGTCTCCAGGGGGCTAAAAAACTGTTTTTT
CASSLQGAKKLFF
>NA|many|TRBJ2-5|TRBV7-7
TGTGCCAGCAGCTTAAGCTACCAAGAGACCCAGTACTTC
CASSLSYQETQYF
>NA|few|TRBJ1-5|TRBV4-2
TGTGCCAGCAGCCAAGACGTGTGGGGGAATCAGCCCCAGCATTTT
CASSQDVWGNQPQHF
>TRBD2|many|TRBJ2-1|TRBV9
TGTGCCAGCAGCGTAGTGGGGGGGAACTACAATGAGCAGTTCTTC
CASSVVGGNYNEQFF
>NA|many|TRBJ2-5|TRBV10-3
TGTGCCATCAGCTTTCAAGAGACCCAGTACTTC
CAISFQETQYF
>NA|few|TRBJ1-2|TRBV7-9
TGTGCCAGCAGCACCCACCGCAGGGGCGAGTATGGCTACACCTTC
CASSTHRRGEYGYTF
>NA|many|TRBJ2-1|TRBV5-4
TGTGCCAGCAGCTTGATGACGAGTTCCTACAATGAGCAGTTCTTC
CASSLMTSSYNEQFF
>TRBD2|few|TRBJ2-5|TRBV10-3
TGTGCCATCAGCGGGGGGGCCGGGACCCAGTACTTC
CAISGGAGTQYF
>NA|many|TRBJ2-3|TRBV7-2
TGTGCCAGCAGCCTAGGGGGGGGACGCACAGATACGCAGTATTTT
CASSLGGGRTDTQYF
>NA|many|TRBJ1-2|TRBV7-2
TGTGCCAGCAGCTTATTTGGAGGCCCCGCAGGCTACACCTTC
CASSLFGGPAGYTF
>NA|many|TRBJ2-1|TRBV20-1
TGCAGTGCTAGAGATCTTAGGGAGAACGGCTACAATGAGCAGTTCTTC
CSARDLRENGYNEQFF
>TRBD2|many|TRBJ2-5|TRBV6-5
TGTGCCAGCACTTTCGCACCGGGACTACTGAAGGAGACCCAGTACTTC
CASTFAPGLLKETQYF
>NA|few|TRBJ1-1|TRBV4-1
TGCGCCAGCAGCCAAGGCGTAGGGAACACTGAAGCTTTCTTT
CASSQGVGNTEAFF